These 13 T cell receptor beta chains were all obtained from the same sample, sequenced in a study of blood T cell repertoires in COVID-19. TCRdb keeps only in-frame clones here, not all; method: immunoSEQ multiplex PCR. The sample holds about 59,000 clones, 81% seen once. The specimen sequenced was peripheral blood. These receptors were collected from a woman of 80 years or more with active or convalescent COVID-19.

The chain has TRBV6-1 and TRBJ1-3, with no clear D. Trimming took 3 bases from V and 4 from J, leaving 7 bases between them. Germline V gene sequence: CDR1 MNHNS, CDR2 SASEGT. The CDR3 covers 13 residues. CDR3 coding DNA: TGTGCCAGCAGTGATTGGGCGGGAAACACCATATATTTT. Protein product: CASSDWAGNTIYF.

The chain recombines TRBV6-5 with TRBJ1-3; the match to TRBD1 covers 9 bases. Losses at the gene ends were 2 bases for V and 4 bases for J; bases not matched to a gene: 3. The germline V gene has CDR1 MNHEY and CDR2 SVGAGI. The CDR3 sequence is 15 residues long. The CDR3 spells CASSYLTGGGNTIYF. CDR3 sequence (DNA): TGTGCCAGCAGTTACCTAACAGGGGGCGGAAACACCATATATTTT.

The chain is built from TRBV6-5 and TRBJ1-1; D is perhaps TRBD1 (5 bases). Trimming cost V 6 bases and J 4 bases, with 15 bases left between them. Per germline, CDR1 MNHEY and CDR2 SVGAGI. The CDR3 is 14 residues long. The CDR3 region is CASRGEAGITEAFF. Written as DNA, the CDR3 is TGTGCCAGCAGGGGGGAGGCGGGGATCACTGAAGCTTTCTTT.

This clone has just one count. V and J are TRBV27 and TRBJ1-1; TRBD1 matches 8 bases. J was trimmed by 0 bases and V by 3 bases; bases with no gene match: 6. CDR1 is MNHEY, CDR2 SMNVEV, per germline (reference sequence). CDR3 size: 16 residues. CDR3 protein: CASSFRQGAVNTEAFF. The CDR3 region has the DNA TGTGCCAGCAGTTTTCGGCAGGGGGCAGTGAACACTGAAGCTTTCTTT.

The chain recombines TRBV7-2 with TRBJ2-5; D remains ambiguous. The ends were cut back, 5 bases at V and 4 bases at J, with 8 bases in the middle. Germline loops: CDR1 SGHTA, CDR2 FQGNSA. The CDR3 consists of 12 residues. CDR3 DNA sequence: TGTGCCAGCAGCCCACTGAGAGAGACCCAGTACTTC. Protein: CASSPLRETQYF.

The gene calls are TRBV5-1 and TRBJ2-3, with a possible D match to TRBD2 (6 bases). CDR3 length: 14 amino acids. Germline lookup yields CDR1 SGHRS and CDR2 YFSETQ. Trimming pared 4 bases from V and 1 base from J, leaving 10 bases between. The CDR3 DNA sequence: TGCGCCAGCAGCGGGGGACTTGGCACAGATACGCAGTATTTT. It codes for CASSGGLGTDTQYF.

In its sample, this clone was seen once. CDR3 protein: CASSQDLVTGIYGYTF. The DNA for the CDR3 is TGCGCCAGCAGCCAAGATCTTGTGACAGGCATCTATGGCTACACCTTC. This sequence joins TRBV4-1 and TRBJ1-2, with D perhaps matching TRBD1 (6 bases). This CDR3 has 16 residues. The V end lost 0 bases, the J end lost 4 bases, and 15 bases lay between the germline ends. Looked up from germline, CDR1 is MGHRA and CDR2 is YSYEKL.

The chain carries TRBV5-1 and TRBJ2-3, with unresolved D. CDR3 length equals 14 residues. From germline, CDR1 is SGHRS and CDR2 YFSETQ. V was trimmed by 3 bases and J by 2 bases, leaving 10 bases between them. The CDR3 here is CASSYQRDTDTQYF. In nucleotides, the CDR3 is TGCGCCAGCAGCTACCAGCGCGACACAGATACGCAGTATTTT.

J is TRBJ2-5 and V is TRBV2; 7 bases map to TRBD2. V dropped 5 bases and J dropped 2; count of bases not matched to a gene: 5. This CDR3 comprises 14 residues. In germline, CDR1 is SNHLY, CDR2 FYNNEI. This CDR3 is CASSTGTTQETQYF. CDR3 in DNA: TGTGCCAGCAGTACCGGGACTACACAAGAGACCCAGTACTTC.

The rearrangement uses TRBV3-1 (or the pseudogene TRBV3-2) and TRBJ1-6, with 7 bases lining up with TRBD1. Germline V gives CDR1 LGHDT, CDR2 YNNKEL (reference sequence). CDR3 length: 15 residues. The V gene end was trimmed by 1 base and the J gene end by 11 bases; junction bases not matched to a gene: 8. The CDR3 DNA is TGTGCCAGCAGCCAAGGTGGGGCAGGGGGGCCACCCCTCCACTTT. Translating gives CASSQGGAGGPPLHF.

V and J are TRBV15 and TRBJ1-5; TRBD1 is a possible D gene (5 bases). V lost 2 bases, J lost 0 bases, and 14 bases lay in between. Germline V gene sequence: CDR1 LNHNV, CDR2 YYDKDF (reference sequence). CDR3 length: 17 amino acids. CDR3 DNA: TGTGCCACCAGCAGATCGCGGGGACTGAATAGCAATCAGCCCCAGCATTTT. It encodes CATSRSRGLNSNQPQHF.

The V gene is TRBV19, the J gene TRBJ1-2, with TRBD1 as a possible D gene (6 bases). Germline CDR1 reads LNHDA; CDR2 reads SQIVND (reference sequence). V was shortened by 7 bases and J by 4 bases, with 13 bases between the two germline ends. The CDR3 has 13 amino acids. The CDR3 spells CASNLGATYGYTF. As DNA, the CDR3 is TGTGCCAGTAATCTGGGGGCCACCTATGGCTACACCTTC. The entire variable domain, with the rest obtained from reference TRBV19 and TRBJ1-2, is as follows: DGGITQSPKYLFRKEGQNVTLSCEQNLNHDAMYWYRQDPGQGLRLIYYSQIVNDFQKGDIAEGYSVSREKKESFPLTVTSAQKNPTAFYLCASNLGATYGYTFGSGTRLTVV.

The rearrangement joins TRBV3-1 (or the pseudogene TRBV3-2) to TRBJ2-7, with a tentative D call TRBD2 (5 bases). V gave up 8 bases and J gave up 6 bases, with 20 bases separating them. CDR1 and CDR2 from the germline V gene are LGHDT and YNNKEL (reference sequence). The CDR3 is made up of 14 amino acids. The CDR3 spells CASHLGPGKGEQYF. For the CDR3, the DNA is TGTGCCAGCCACTTAGGCCCGGGGAAGGGCGAGCAGTACTTC.